One and the same sample provided the 20 T cell receptor beta chains below, sequenced in a study of beta chain features in type 1 diabetes. Study-level points and caveats: Moderate but significant shortening of TCRB CDR3s was recorded in all four CD4+ subsets from Type 1 diabetes patients.

Every bit of the isolated RNA underwent reverse transcription, so sequencing read expressed TCRB transcripts. TCRdb's copy holds only in-frame clones and misses some; the assay was immunoSEQ multiplex PCR. The table lists roughly 50,000 clones, roughly 39% of them singletons. Their recognized antigens are unknown. The sample was Tregs from blood. The receptors here all came from a man aged 25 to 40 with type 1 diabetes.

The V and J genes are TRBV5-1 and TRBJ2-2; 7 bases are a match to TRBD1. CDR1 SGHRS and CDR2 YFSETQ come from the germline V gene. The CDR3 runs 14 residues. Trimming at V came to 7 bases and at J to 4 bases, leaving 7 bases not matched to a gene. This CDR3 reads CASGGQSATGELFF. CDR3 sequence (DNA): TGCGCCAGCGGGGGACAGTCGGCCACCGGGGAGCTGTTTTTT.

In this sample, this clone turned up a few times. Other DNA sequences in the same sample also yield this CDR3. The chain links TRBV7-2 to TRBJ2-3, with D perhaps TRBD2 (5 bases). Germline loops: CDR1 SGHTA, CDR2 FQGNSA. The CDR3 has 13 amino acids. Deletions cut 5 bases from V and 6 bases from J, with 12 bases between. The DNA for the CDR3 is TGTGCCAGCAGCCTTGGAGGCAGGGATACGCAGTATTTT. Translating it yields CASSLGGRDTQYF. The whole variable domain, filled in from reference TRBV7-2 and TRBJ2-3, reads GAGVSQSPSNKVTEKGKDVELRCDPISGHTALYWYRQSLGQGLEFLIYFQGNSAPDKSGLPSDRFSAERTGGSVSTLTIQRTQQEDSAVYLCASSLGGRDTQYFGPGTRLTVL.

This clone was seen only a few times. The chain links TRBV7-3 to TRBJ2-1; D remains ambiguous. V was trimmed by 5 bases and J by 0 bases, leaving 17 bases between them. Germline lookup yields CDR1 SGHTA and CDR2 FQGTGA. The CDR3 length is 17 residues. CDR3 DNA sequence: TGTGCCAGCAGCCCCCCCGAATCAGGAAGCTCCTACAATGAGCAGTTCTTC. Its translation: CASSPPESGSSYNEQFF.

This clone was detected a few times. V gene TRBV5-5 combines with J gene TRBJ2-1; TRBD2 might be the D (6 bases). The V end lost 4 bases, the J end lost 3 bases, and 8 bases lay between the germline ends. This CDR3 comprises 13 residues. Germline V CDR1 and CDR2: SGHKS, YYEKEE (reference sequence). The CDR3 bases are TGTGCCAGCAGCCAGGACTACTACAATGAGCAGTTCTTC. Protein: CASSQDYYNEQFF.

This chain joins TRBV5-6 and TRBJ2-5; perhaps TRBD2 as D (6 bases). V was cut by 1 base and J by 5 bases, with 12 bases left in between. The CDR3 covers 14 residues. Germline lookup yields CDR1 SGHDT and CDR2 YYEEEE. CDR3 protein: CASSLNGEAETQYF. In nucleotides, the CDR3 is TGTGCCAGCAGCTTGAATGGGGAGGCCGAGACCCAGTACTTC.

The chain uses TRBV7-2 and TRBJ2-2, with D perhaps matching TRBD2 (5 bases). The CDR3 is 13 residues long. Germline loops: CDR1 SGHTA, CDR2 FQGNSA. V was pared by 4 bases and J by 6 bases, with 9 bases between. CDR3 DNA sequence: TGTGCCAGCAGCTCAGTACTAGCCGGGGAGCTGTTTTTT. Residues: CASSSVLAGELFF.

The chain is built from TRBV5-1 and TRBJ2-1; maybe TRBD2 (5 bases). V was trimmed by 4 bases and J by 8 bases, leaving 19 bases between them. CDR1 and CDR2 (germline): SGHRS, YFSETQ. This CDR3 has 15 residues. The CDR3 DNA reads TGCGCCAGCAGCCCCGCTAGTCAGGAGGCGCATGAGCAGTTCTTC. It codes for CASSPASQEAHEQFF. Filled out from reference TRBV5-1 and TRBJ2-1, the complete variable domain reads KAGVTQTPRYLIKTRGQQVTLSCSPISGHRSVSWYQQTPGQGLQFLFEYFSETQRNKGNFPGRFSGRQFSNSRSEMNVSTLELGDSALYLCASSPASQEAHEQFFGPGTRLTVL.

This clone was counted a few times. The J gene is TRBJ2-3, the V gene TRBV5-1, with a weak D call TRBD2 (5 bases). The CDR3 sequence is 17 residues long. V gave up 0 bases and J gave up 2 bases, with 16 bases separating them. Germline CDR1 SGHRS, CDR2 YFSETQ. For the CDR3, the DNA is TGCGCCAGCAGCTTGGACTTTCCGACTATAAACACAGATACGCAGTATTTT. Its translation: CASSLDFPTINTDTQYF.

The chain recombines TRBV28 with TRBJ2-5, with 11 bases matching TRBD2. The germline CDR1 and CDR2 sequences are MDHEN and SYDVKM. The V gene end was trimmed by 4 bases and the J gene end by 4 bases; junction bases not matched to a gene: 8. This CDR3 region has 16 residues. CDR3 loop: CASSSLAGGPGETQYF. The CDR3, as DNA: TGTGCCAGCAGTTCGTTAGCGGGAGGGCCTGGAGAGACCCAGTACTTC.

V is TRBV28 and J is TRBJ1-2; TRBD1 aligns across 7 bases. V dropped 4 bases and J dropped 7; count of bases not matched to a gene: 6. From germline, CDR1 is MDHEN and CDR2 SYDVKM. This CDR3 spans 13 amino acids. The CDR3 coding sequence is TGTGCCAGCAGTTCACAGGGGTTCGGTGGCTACACCTTC. This translates into CASSSQGFGGYTF.

There are a few counts of this clone. The chain is built from TRBV6-1 and TRBJ2-3, with D possibly matching TRBD1 (5 bases). The CDR3 is 14 amino acids. Germline V gene lookup returns CDR1 MNHNS and CDR2 SASEGT. The V gene lost 4 bases and the J gene lost 2 bases, with 10 bases spanning the gap. The DNA for the CDR3 is TGTGCCAGCAGTGCCACCAGGGACACAGATACGCAGTATTTT. It codes for CASSATRDTDTQYF.

The chain links TRBV6-6 to TRBJ1-1, with D perhaps TRBD1 (5 bases). This CDR3 is 14 amino acids long. CDR1 and CDR2 from the germline V gene are MNHNY and SVGAGI (reference sequence). The V and J ends lost 4 bases and 1 base respectively, with 10 bases between them. The CDR3 spells CASSSPDRNTEAFF. In nucleotides, the CDR3 is TGTGCCAGCAGTTCCCCAGACAGGAACACTGAAGCTTTCTTT.

This clone turned up a few times. The chain employs TRBV15 and TRBJ2-1; D not certain. Looked up from germline, CDR1 is LNHNV and CDR2 is YYDKDF (reference sequence). The CDR3 has 12 residues. V lost 1 base, J lost 6 bases, and 4 bases lay in between. The CDR3 DNA follows: TGTGCCACCAGCAGAGGACTCAATGAGCAGTTCTTC. Its translation is CATSRGLNEQFF.

The chain has TRBV28 and TRBJ2-2; 7 bases match TRBD1. Per the germline V gene, CDR1 is MDHEN and CDR2 is SYDVKM. Trimming took 6 bases from V and 6 from J; bases not matched to a gene: 7. This CDR3 has 14 residues. The CDR3 nucleotides are TGTGCCAGCAGCCCGGGACAGCGGTCCGGGGAGCTGTTTTTT. It encodes CASSPGQRSGELFF. The complete variable domain, with remaining parts taken from reference TRBV28 and TRBJ2-2, reads DVKVTQSSRYLVKRTGEKVFLECVQDMDHENMFWYRQDPGLGLRLIYFSYDVKMKEKGDIPEGYSVSREKKERFSLILESASTNQTSMYLCASSPGQRSGELFFGEGSRLTVL.

This chain links TRBV2 with TRBJ2-7; 8 positions match TRBD1. Germline CDR1 reads SNHLY; CDR2 reads FYNNEI. Trimming at V came to 4 bases and at J to 4 bases, leaving 9 bases not matched to a gene. This CDR3 spans 15 amino acids. The CDR3 coding sequence is TGTGCCAGCAGTGGGGGACAGGAAGATAAGTACGAGCAGTACTTC. Translating gives CASSGGQEDKYEQYF. Full variable domain (remainder filled in from reference TRBV2 and TRBJ2-7): EPEVTQTPSHQVTQMGQEVILRCVPISNHLYFYWYRQILGQKVEFLVSFYNNEISEKSEIFDDQFSVERPDGSNFTLKIRSTKLEDSAMYFCASSGGQEDKYEQYFGPGTRLTVT.

The V and J genes are TRBV7-2 and TRBJ1-1, with D perhaps TRBD1 (6 bases). CDR1 and CDR2 from the germline V gene are SGHTA and FQGNSA. The V end lost 1 base, the J end lost 8 bases, and 11 bases lay between the germline ends. CDR3 size: 13 residues. The CDR3 nucleotides are TGTGCCAGCAGCTTAGGTCGGGACATAGAAGCTTTCTTT. Its translation: CASSLGRDIEAFF.

CDR3 protein: CASSLGPGGIHEQYF. In DNA, the CDR3 is TGTGCCAGCAGCTTAGGACCGGGAGGAATTCACGAGCAGTACTTC. The chain links TRBV7-2 to TRBJ2-7; 7 bases agree with TRBD2. V shed 1 base, J shed 5 bases, and the junction held 8 bases outside the gene matches. CDR1 is SGHTA, CDR2 FQGNSA, per germline. This CDR3 region has 15 residues.

This clone was counted between two and nine times. The rearrangement uses TRBV28 and TRBJ1-2; TRBD1 is a possible D gene (5 bases). The CDR3 length is 13 residues. V was shortened by 5 bases and J by 4 bases, with 11 bases between the two germline ends. Germline CDR1 reads MDHEN; CDR2 reads SYDVKM. CDR3: CASSPGHIYGYTF. The CDR3 DNA reads TGTGCCAGCAGTCCCGGACATATCTATGGCTACACCTTC.

V is TRBV6-5 and J is TRBJ2-5; D ambiguous. The CDR3 runs to 15 residues. Trimming stripped 0 bases from V and 6 bases from J, with 14 bases between. Germline assignment: CDR1 MNHEY and CDR2 SVGAGI. The CDR3 loop is CASSYSGSLPQTQYF. The CDR3 DNA sequence: TGTGCCAGCAGTTACTCTGGTTCCCTACCACAGACCCAGTACTTC.

This chain connects TRBV7-9 to TRBJ2-3; possibly TRBD1 for D (5 bases). V was shortened by 5 bases and J by 0 bases, with 15 bases between the two germline ends. The V gene's germline CDR1 is SEHNR and CDR2 FQNEAQ (reference sequence). The CDR3 sequence is 16 residues long. CDR3 sequence: CASSPRQSSSTDTQYF. The DNA for the CDR3 is TGTGCCAGCAGCCCCCGACAGTCCTCTAGCACAGATACGCAGTATTTT.